The 17 T cell receptor beta chains given below trace back to one sample, sequenced in a study of T cells in Graves' hyperthyroidism and ophthalmopathy. The investigators amplified TCR beta CDR3 regions from RNA transcripts. Researchers ran a first-round RT-PCR on the TCR CDR3 using the HTBI primer set. TCRdb recomputed calls from the multiplex PCR reads with MiXCR, one row per CDR3 protein. Among about 420,000 distinct CDR3 sequences listed, roughly 13% were seen once. The sequencing input was blood. Every receptor here comes from a woman between 18 and 29 years old with Graves' hyperthyroidism.

In its sample, this clonotype was seen a few times. The chain joins TRBV20-1 to TRBJ2-1; D gene ambiguous. CDR3 size: 11 residues. Trimming cost V 8 bases and J 8 bases, with 13 bases left between them. Germline values: CDR1 DFQATT, CDR2 SNEGSKA (reference sequence). The CDR3, as DNA: TGCAGTACCAGTCCGGGTGATGAGCAGTTCTTC. Amino acids: CSTSPGDEQFF.

The chain uses TRBV27 and TRBJ2-7; D assignment may be TRBD1 or TRBD2 (6 bases each). Germline lookup yields CDR1 MNHEY and CDR2 SMNVEV (reference sequence). The CDR3 is 17 amino acids. V lost 5 bases and J 1 base, leaving 21 bases between the germline ends. The CDR3 DNA reads TGTGCCAGCAGTCCCGAGGGGGGAGCGGGTATTTCCTACGAGCAGTACTTC. This sequence encodes CASSPEGGAGISYEQYF.

This clonotype was counted a few times. This chain uses TRBV2 with TRBJ1-2; a weak D match, TRBD1 (6 bases). Trimming cost V 5 bases and J 4 bases, with 14 bases left between them. The CDR3 consists of 14 residues. The germline gives CDR1 SNHLY, CDR2 FYNNEI. The CDR3 protein is CASSNREGSYGYTF. CDR3 sequence (DNA): TGTGCCAGCAGTAACAGGGAGGGGAGCTATGGCTACACCTTC.

The chain carries TRBV5-1 and TRBJ2-7; 13 bases line up with TRBD2. V lost 7 bases and J lost 4; bases outside the gene matches: 5. The CDR3 loop spans 14 amino acids. Germline V CDR1 and CDR2: SGHRS, YFSETQ. The CDR3 loop reads CASAGLAGEYEQYF. Written as DNA, the CDR3 is TGCGCCAGCGCCGGACTAGCGGGAGAGTACGAGCAGTACTTC.

This clonotype was detected only a few times. The J gene is TRBJ2-2, the V gene TRBV9, with D possibly matching TRBD1 (5 bases). Germline lookup yields CDR1 SGDLS and CDR2 YYNGEE. The germline V and J ends were trimmed by 5 bases and 1 base, with 9 bases remaining between them. The CDR3 contains 14 residues. The CDR3: CASSQRGNTGELFF. CDR3 nucleotides: TGTGCCAGCAGTCAAAGGGGGAACACCGGGGAGCTGTTTTTT.

This clonotype was counted ten times or more. The J gene is TRBJ1-1, the V gene TRBV9; D gene uncertain. The germline CDR1 and CDR2 sequences are SGDLS and YYNGEE. V gave up 4 bases and J gave up 5 bases, with 12 bases separating them. The CDR3 extends over 13 amino acids. This CDR3 reads CASSPMLATEAFF. CDR3 nucleotide sequence: TGTGCCAGCAGCCCAATGTTGGCTACTGAAGCTTTCTTT.

The sample holds many counts of this clonotype. This rearrangement joins TRBV12-3 or TRBV12-4 to TRBJ2-4; TRBD2 is a possible D gene (6 bases). CDR3 length equals 14 residues. The ends were cut back, 3 bases at V and 0 bases at J, with 6 bases in the middle. The CDR3 DNA sequence: TGTGCCAGCAGTTTCGGGGGAGCCAAAAACATTCAGTACTTC. It translates to CASSFGGAKNIQYF.

This clonotype was counted at least ten times. The rearrangement uses TRBV5-1 and TRBJ2-7; 7 bases fit TRBD2. CDR3 length equals 15 residues. The V gene's germline CDR1 is SGHRS and CDR2 YFSETQ. J was trimmed by 2 bases and V by 4 bases; bases with no gene match: 9. CDR3 protein: CASSELAGGAYEQYF. Written as DNA, the CDR3 is TGCGCCAGCAGCGAATTAGCGGGTGGAGCCTACGAGCAGTACTTC. The full variable domain, its missing parts supplied by reference TRBV5-1 and TRBJ2-7, is KAGVTQTPRYLIKTRGQQVTLSCSPISGHRSVSWYQQTPGQGLQFLFEYFSETQRNKGNFPGRFSGRQFSNSRSEMNVSTLELGDSALYLCASSELAGGAYEQYFGPGTRLTVT.

This clonotype occurred many times. The gene calls are TRBV7-2 and TRBJ2-1; 8 bases agree with TRBD1. V lost 1 base to trimming and J lost 6 bases; unmatched junction nucleotides: 5. In germline, CDR1 is SGHTA, CDR2 FQGNSA. This CDR3 is 15 amino acids long. The CDR3: CASSLVFGQGNEQFF. The CDR3 DNA reads TGTGCCAGCAGCTTAGTATTCGGACAGGGCAATGAGCAGTTCTTC. Based on the CDR3 plus reference TRBV7-2 and TRBJ2-1, the full variable domain is GAGVSQSPSNKVTEKGKDVELRCDPISGHTALYWYRQSLGQGLEFLIYFQGNSAPDKSGLPSDRFSAERTGGSVSTLTIQRTQQEDSAVYLCASSLVFGQGNEQFFGPGTRLTVL.

This clonotype has only one observation. V and J are TRBV27 and TRBJ1-6; no reliable D call. The CDR3 extends over 12 amino acids. CDR1 and CDR2 from the germline V gene are MNHEY and SMNVEV (reference sequence). CDR3 sequence reads: CASRDYNSPLHF. CDR3 sequence (DNA): TGTGCAAGTAGGGATTATAATTCACCCCTCCACTTT.

This clonotype has ten or more counts. The V and J genes are TRBV29-1 and TRBJ2-2; no reliable D call. There are 13 residues in the CDR3. The V and J ends lost 4 bases and 0 bases respectively, with 6 bases between them. Germline V gene lookup returns CDR1 SQVTM and CDR2 ANQGSEA. Here the CDR3 reads CSVGQANTGELFF. CDR3 DNA: TGCAGCGTTGGCCAGGCGAACACCGGGGAGCTGTTTTTT.

This clonotype was recorded many times. CDR3 protein: CASSVHPFGTGIYEQYF. In DNA, the CDR3 is TGTGCCAGCAGTGTACACCCTTTCGGGACAGGGATTTACGAGCAGTACTTC. V is TRBV28 and J is TRBJ2-7, with 9 positions matching TRBD1. The CDR3 is 17 amino acids. After removal of 5 bases from V and 4 bases from J, the junction contained 15 bases not matched to a gene. Looked up from germline, CDR1 is MDHEN and CDR2 is SYDVKM.

This clonotype occurred a few times. The chain uses TRBV7-2 and TRBJ1-6; perhaps TRBD1 as D (5 bases). CDR1 SGHTA and CDR2 FQGNSA come from the germline V gene. This CDR3 spans 13 amino acids. Trimming took off 3 bases at V and 7 bases at J, with 7 bases between the two ends. CDR3 sequence (DNA): TGTGCCAGCAGCTTGGGACCCAATTCACCCCTCCACTTT. Translation gives CASSLGPNSPLHF.

A few counts support this clonotype. The rearrangement joins TRBV28 to TRBJ2-2, with 8 bases matching TRBD2. V was clipped by 5 bases and J by 4 bases; unmatched bases: 3. CDR3 size: 14 residues. Germline CDR1 reads MDHEN; CDR2 reads SYDVKM. CDR3 region: CASSSGRATGELFF. The CDR3 DNA sequence: TGTGCCAGCAGTAGCGGGAGAGCCACCGGGGAGCTGTTTTTT.

The chain employs TRBV10-3 and TRBJ2-6; 8 bases line up with TRBD2. From germline, CDR1 is ENHRY and CDR2 SYGVKD. The CDR3 is made up of 16 amino acids. Unmatched junction bases numbered 4, after V lost 6 bases and J lost 0 bases. CDR3 sequence reads: CAIRPSGSSGANVLTF. In DNA, the CDR3 is TGTGCCATCAGGCCCAGCGGGAGCTCTGGGGCCAACGTCCTGACTTTC.

A word on this clonotype: An end of the junction differs from the germline gene, which may be a read error. The chain employs TRBV30 and TRBJ1-5, with D unclear. Per the germline V gene, CDR1 is GTSNPN and CDR2 is SVGIG (reference sequence). This CDR3 spans 15 amino acids. The CDR3 coding sequence is TGTGCCCGGAGTGTGGGTGTGGGGAACAATCAGCCCCAGCATTTT. This encodes CARSVGVGNNQPQHF.

The sample holds many counts of this clonotype. The chain links TRBV29-1 to TRBJ2-6, with a tentative D call TRBD2 (5 bases). Deletions cut 0 bases from V and 0 bases from J, with 9 bases between. This CDR3 has 16 residues. The germline gives CDR1 SQVTM, CDR2 ANQGSEA. For the CDR3, the DNA is TGCAGCGTTGAAGATCGACGGGACTCTGGGGCCAACGTCCTGACTTTC. Its translation: CSVEDRRDSGANVLTF.